This T cell receptor beta chain is from a study of blood T cell repertoires in COVID-19. Study context: T cells, B-cell-depleted T cells, or PBMCs provided the cDNA or gDNA that served as material.

Some clones are missing from TCRdb's copy, which holds only in-frame ones; the method was immunoSEQ multiplex PCR. The sample lists fewer than 250,000 clones, approximately 80% seen once, with approximately 4.5% in the top ten. Germline-derived CDR1 and CDR2 are MNHEY and SVGEGT. CDR3 size: 15 residues. The V segment lost 6 bases and the J segment 8 bases; nucleotides outside the gene matches: 12. This chain uses TRBV6-2 or TRBV6-3 with TRBJ1-2, with 10 bases that match TRBD1. Material: peripheral blood. This TCR came from a woman in her seventies with acute or convalescent COVID-19. The CDR3 loop is CASSLTPTGGYGYTF. The CDR3 nucleotides read TGTGCCAGCAGCCTTACCCCGACAGGGGGCTACGGCTACACCTTC.